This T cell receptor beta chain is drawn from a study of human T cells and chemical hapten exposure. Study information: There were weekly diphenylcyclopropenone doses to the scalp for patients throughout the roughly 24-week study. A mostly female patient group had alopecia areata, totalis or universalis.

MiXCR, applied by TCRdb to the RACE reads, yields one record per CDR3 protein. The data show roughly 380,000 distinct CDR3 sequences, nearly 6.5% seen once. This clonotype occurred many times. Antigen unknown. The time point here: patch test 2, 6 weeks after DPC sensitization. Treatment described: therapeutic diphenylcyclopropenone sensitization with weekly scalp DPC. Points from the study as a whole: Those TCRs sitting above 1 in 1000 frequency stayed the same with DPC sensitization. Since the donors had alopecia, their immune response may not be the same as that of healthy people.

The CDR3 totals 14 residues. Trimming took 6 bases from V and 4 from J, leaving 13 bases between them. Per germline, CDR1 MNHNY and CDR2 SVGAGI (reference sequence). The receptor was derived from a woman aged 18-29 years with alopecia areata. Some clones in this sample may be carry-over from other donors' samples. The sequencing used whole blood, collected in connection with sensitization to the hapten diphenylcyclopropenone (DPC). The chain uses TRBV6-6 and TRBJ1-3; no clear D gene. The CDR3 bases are TGTGCCAGCAGCCCGCCAGCGAGGGGAAACACCATATATTTT. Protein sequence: CASSPPARGNTIYF.